The 26 T cell receptor beta chains below were found in one sample sequenced in a study of early T cells in non-severe SARS-CoV-2 infection. MiXCR was run by TCRdb on the 5' RACE reads, yielding one entry per CDR3 protein. The table has some 40,000 distinct CDR3 sequences, around 6% seen once; the top ten hold 3.5% to 4.5%. This material consisted of whole blood, taken at baseline. These receptors were obtained from an adult who was a healthcare worker with PCR-confirmed SARS-CoV-2 infection or an uninfected control (not recorded which).

The table lists this clonotype with many counts. This chain links TRBV24-1 with TRBJ2-5; D is unresolved. V gave up 5 bases and J gave up 7 bases, with 7 bases separating them. This CDR3 contains 11 residues. The germline V gene has CDR1 KGHDR and CDR2 SFDVKD. This CDR3 is CATSAERTQYF. CDR3 sequence (DNA): TGTGCCACCAGTGCTGAACGGACCCAGTACTTC.

This clonotype came up many times. The gene calls are TRBV6-6 and TRBJ2-1; D perhaps matches TRBD2 (6 bases). Looked up from germline, CDR1 is MNHNY and CDR2 is SVGAGI (reference sequence). This CDR3 comprises 15 residues. V was clipped by 7 bases and J by 4 bases, with 17 bases between them. The CDR3 protein is CASTIDGSPYNEQFF. In DNA form, the CDR3 reads TGTGCCAGCACCATTGACGGGAGTCCTTACAATGAGCAGTTCTTC.

Worth noting for this clonotype: Since a much larger clone is just one base distant, this may be a read error. The V gene is TRBV6-6, the J gene TRBJ1-2; tentative D call: TRBD1 (6 bases). The CDR3 has 13 amino acids. The germline V gene has CDR1 MNHNY and CDR2 SVGAGI (reference sequence). The CDR3 reads CVSSQQGSYGYTF. The CDR3 coding sequence is TGTGTCAGCAGCCAACAGGGTTCCTATGGCTACACCTTC.

In this sample, this clonotype turned up many times. V gene TRBV10-3 combines with J gene TRBJ1-5, with D possibly TRBD1 on 5 matching bases. Germline CDR1 is ENHRY and CDR2 is SYGVKD. The CDR3 is made up of 15 amino acids. Trimming removed 3 bases from V and 1 base from J, with 10 bases in between. This CDR3 reads CAISDRAVSNQPQHF. The CDR3 DNA reads TGTGCCATCAGTGACAGGGCGGTAAGCAATCAGCCCCAGCATTTT.

This chain links TRBV14 with TRBJ2-7, with unresolved D. The CDR3 is made up of 15 amino acids. Trimming removed 1 base at V and 0 bases at J, with 10 bases between. CDR1 SGHDN and CDR2 FVKESK come from the germline V gene. CDR3 protein: CASSQAVSYSYEQYF. In nucleotides, the CDR3 is TGTGCCAGCAGCCAAGCGGTGTCTTACTCCTACGAGCAGTACTTC.

This clonotype showed up many times. This rearrangement joins TRBV6-2 or TRBV6-3 to TRBJ2-2; D not resolved. CDR1 and CDR2 (germline): MNHEY, SVGEGT. This CDR3 is built from 13 residues. V was clipped by 5 bases and J by 5 bases, with 9 bases between them. CDR3 nucleotide sequence: TGTGCCAGCAGTCTACTGCGTACCGGGGAGCTGTTTTTT. Translation: CASSLLRTGELFF.

The rearrangement joins TRBV6-2 or TRBV6-3 to TRBJ1-4; tentative D call: TRBD1 (6 bases). Germline CDR1 and CDR2: MNHEY and SVGEGT. With 1 base removed from V and 8 bases from J, the gap between germline ends came to 11 bases. This CDR3 spans 14 amino acids. The CDR3 nucleotides read TGTGCCAGCAGTTACTTCAGACAGGCGGAAAAACTGTTTTTT. It is translated as CASSYFRQAEKLFF.

This clonotype was recorded many times. Germline is not matched at one junction end, which may reflect a read error. The J gene is TRBJ2-1, the V gene TRBV30; 7 positions agree with TRBD2. The CDR3 covers 11 residues. In germline, CDR1 is GTSNPN, CDR2 SVGIG (reference sequence). In nucleotides, the CDR3 is TGTGCCTGGAGTGCCCGGGACTATCCGCTCTTC. Amino acid sequence: CAWSARDYPLF.

This clonotype was seen many times. The chain employs TRBV11-3 and TRBJ2-5; D ambiguous. The V and J ends lost 5 bases and 7 bases respectively, with 11 bases between them. Germline V lookup: CDR1 SGHNT, CDR2 YENEEA. The CDR3 loop spans 12 amino acids. The CDR3 protein is CASSRPSGTQYF. The CDR3 DNA sequence: TGTGCCAGCAGCAGACCCTCGGGGACCCAGTACTTC.

This clonotype has ten or more counts. The chain links TRBV20-1 to TRBJ1-3, with 7 bases identical to TRBD1. V gave up 4 bases and J gave up 1 base; unmatched junction bases: 7. Germline loops: CDR1 DFQATT, CDR2 SNEGSKA (reference sequence). The CDR3 extends over 15 amino acids. The CDR3 spells CSATQGGGSGNTIYF. CDR3 DNA sequence: TGCAGTGCTACCCAGGGGGGAGGGTCTGGAAACACCATATATTTT.

The sample holds many counts of this clonotype. The chain employs TRBV10-3 and TRBJ2-3; D might be TRBD1 (5 bases). Between the trimmed V and J ends, which lost 11 bases and 2 bases, there was a span of 17 bases. Germline CDR1 ENHRY, CDR2 SYGVKD. This CDR3 comprises 14 residues. CDR3 sequence: CALRVKGPTDTQYF. The CDR3 DNA reads TGTGCCCTCCGGGTAAAGGGGCCCACAGATACGCAGTATTTT.

The sample holds a few counts of this clonotype. This chain's CDR3 is CASSPVGRGNTGELFF. The CDR3 DNA reads as TGTGCCAGCAGCCCCGTTGGGCGGGGAAACACCGGGGAGCTGTTTTTT. The rearrangement uses TRBV5-4 and TRBJ2-2; D is perhaps TRBD2 (6 bases). Trimming stripped 4 bases from V and 2 bases from J, with 15 bases between. CDR3 length equals 16 residues. In germline, CDR1 is SGHNT, CDR2 YYREEE (reference sequence).

This clonotype was recorded at least ten times. The chain has TRBV9 and TRBJ2-7; 10 nucleotides line up with TRBD2. Trimming at V came to 0 bases and at J to 5 bases, leaving 8 bases not matched to a gene. Germline V CDR1 and CDR2: SGDLS, YYNGEE. This CDR3 is 16 amino acids long. In DNA, the CDR3 is TGTGCCAGCAGCGTAGCTATGGGACTAGCGAGGGACGAGCAGTACTTC. Its translation is CASSVAMGLARDEQYF.

In its sample, this clonotype is medium-sized (0.01 to 0.1%). The chain is built from TRBV6-5 and TRBJ1-1; no clear D. Per germline, CDR1 MNHEY and CDR2 SVGAGI. This CDR3 is built from 15 residues. V shed 4 bases and J shed 11 bases, with 23 bases lying between them. DNA of the CDR3: TGTGCCAGCAGTTCCGTTACCGGGAGCCAAACGCAGGCTTTCTTT. Translation gives CASSSVTGSQTQAFF.

This clonotype occurred many times. The rearrangement uses TRBV30 and TRBJ2-7, with D perhaps given as TRBD1 or TRBD2 (5 bases each). Germline V gives CDR1 GTSNPN, CDR2 SVGIG (reference sequence). The CDR3 extends over 14 amino acids. With 0 bases removed from V and 0 bases from J, the gap between germline ends came to 9 bases. CDR3 in amino acids: CAWSVGGTSYEQYF. The CDR3 DNA follows: TGTGCCTGGAGTGTTGGGGGAACCTCCTACGAGCAGTACTTC.

This clonotype was seen repeatedly, ten times or more. This chain links TRBV29-1 with TRBJ2-5; 8 nucleotides align to TRBD2. The V segment lost 2 bases and the J segment 7 bases; nucleotides outside the gene matches: 12. The CDR3 sequence is 15 residues long. Germline V gene lookup returns CDR1 SQVTM and CDR2 ANQGSEA. The CDR3 sequence: CSVELSLAETGTQYF. The CDR3, as DNA: TGCAGCGTTGAACTCTCACTAGCGGAGACAGGGACCCAGTACTTC.

This clonotype was picked up a small number of times. This may come from a read error, since a much larger clone is one base off. V usage is TRBV12-3 or TRBV12-4 and J usage is TRBJ1-6; D call uncertain. CDR3 size: 11 residues. CDR3 protein: CASSLNSSLHF. In DNA, the CDR3 is TGTGCCAGCAGTTTAAATTCATCCCTCCACTTT.

The gene calls are TRBV7-2 and TRBJ2-1, with a possible D match to TRBD2 (6 bases). Germline CDR1 is SGHTA and CDR2 is FQGNSA. The ends were cut back, 5 bases at V and 10 bases at J, with 18 bases in the middle. The CDR3 contains 14 residues. This CDR3 reads CASSRDGGLREQFF. The DNA for the CDR3 is TGTGCCAGCAGCCGAGATGGGGGACTCCGGGAGCAGTTCTTC.

This clonotype was detected many times. The chain has TRBV3-1 and TRBJ2-7, with 8 bases that match TRBD2. V trimming: 1 base; J trimming: 4 bases; junction bases outside the gene matches: 15. Germline lookup yields CDR1 LGHDT and CDR2 YNNKEL (reference sequence). The CDR3 has 18 amino acids. For the CDR3, the DNA is TGTGCCAGCAGCCAAGTTTTTCGGACTAGCTCGGGCCAGTACGAGCAGTACTTC. This gives the protein CASSQVFRTSSGQYEQYF.

This chain connects TRBV20-1 to TRBJ2-3, with a tentative D call TRBD2 (5 bases). This CDR3 is built from 13 residues. In germline, CDR1 is DFQATT, CDR2 SNEGSKA (reference sequence). The CDR3 protein is CSGVAPTVDTQYF. For the CDR3, the DNA is TGCAGCGGGGTAGCGCCGACGGTAGATACGCAGTATTTT.

This clonotype was recorded many times. This sequence joins TRBV6-6 and TRBJ1-1; no reliable D call. The CDR3 is 12 residues long. Trimming removed 5 bases from V and 5 bases from J, with 9 bases in between. CDR1 and CDR2 from the germline V gene are MNHNY and SVGAGI (reference sequence). The CDR3 DNA sequence: TGTGCCAGCAGTGCCGTTCGAACTGAAGCTTTCTTT. Amino acids: CASSAVRTEAFF.

Ten or more counts support this clonotype. This chain connects TRBV18 to TRBJ2-5, with 8 bases that match TRBD2. The germline V gene encodes CDR1 KGHSH and CDR2 LQKENI. J lost 1 base, V lost 0 bases, and 4 bases had no gene match. This CDR3 is built from 16 residues. This chain's CDR3 is CASSPPRGAAQETQYF. Written as DNA, the CDR3 is TGTGCCAGCTCACCACCGCGGGGGGCGGCCCAAGAGACCCAGTACTTC.

This clonotype has at least ten counts. J is TRBJ1-2 and V is TRBV6-6, with TRBD1 as a possible D gene (5 bases). Germline V lookup: CDR1 MNHNY, CDR2 SVGAGI (reference sequence). This CDR3 region has 15 residues. Trimming left V 0 bases short and J 1 base short, with 9 bases between. This chain's CDR3 is CASSYSTAHNYGYTF. The CDR3 DNA is TGTGCCAGCAGTTACTCGACAGCGCATAACTATGGCTACACCTTC.

A few counts support this clonotype. The chain recombines TRBV7-2 with TRBJ1-6; no definite D call. This CDR3 contains 15 residues. Trimming pared 0 bases from V and 5 bases from J, leaving 8 bases between. Germline CDR1 SGHTA, CDR2 FQGNSA. As DNA, the CDR3 is TGTGCCAGCAGCTTAGCCCCTATGGATAATTCACCCCTCCACTTT. This sequence encodes CASSLAPMDNSPLHF.

This clonotype was found many times. The chain employs TRBV29-1 and TRBJ2-7; TRBD2 aligns across 7 bases. Trimming removed 6 bases from V and 2 bases from J; junction bases left unmatched: 7. The CDR3 has 13 amino acids. In germline, CDR1 is SQVTM, CDR2 ANQGSEA. The DNA for the CDR3 is TGCAGCGTAGCCGCTAGCGGCCCCTACGAGCAGTACTTC. Amino acids: CSVAASGPYEQYF.

This clonotype has a handful of counts. V is TRBV15 and J is TRBJ2-7; D may be TRBD2 (6 bases). V lost 0 bases, J lost 7 bases, and 13 bases lay in between. The CDR3 is 14 amino acids. Per germline, CDR1 LNHNV and CDR2 YYDKDF (reference sequence). CDR3 sequence: CATSRDRLAKEQYF. DNA of the CDR3: TGTGCCACCAGCAGAGATCGCCTAGCGAAAGAGCAGTACTTC.